This T cell receptor (beta chain) was recorded in a study of shared clonotypes between healthy human individuals. This CDR3 comprises 10 residues. The germline V and J ends were trimmed by 9 bases and 6 bases, with 5 bases remaining between them. From germline, CDR1 is SGHAT and CDR2 FQNNGV. Points from the study as a whole: Against clonotypes common to all four donors, non-shared ones had lower generation probabilities.

Deep-level settings were used for running the assay. The data were produced by immunoSEQ multiplex PCR, yet TCRdb's version contains in-frame clones alone and is incomplete. The data contain millions of clones, more than 80% of them singletons. Notes on this clone: What it binds is unknown.

This TCR derives from a man aged 18 to 30 in good health. Some clones in this sample may be carry-over from other donors' samples. The specimen sequenced was naive CD4+ T cells from PBMCs. The subset was: CD45RA+ positively selected. The chain is built from TRBV11-2 and TRBJ2-2; no definite D call. DNA of the CDR3: TGTGCCAGTGAGGCCGGGGAGCTGTTTTTT. Translated, it gives CASEAGELFF.